Reported below is one T cell receptor (beta chain). The source of the sample is a study of blood T cell repertoires in COVID-19. Study as a whole: Acute-phase and convalescent COVID-19 samples originated in the United States, Italy and Spain. Nucleic acid was either cDNA or gDNA, and it came from T cells, B-cell-depleted T cells, or PBMCs.

V was trimmed by 3 bases and J by 3 bases, leaving 16 bases between them. There are 15 residues in the CDR3. Germline V gene lookup returns CDR1 SGHDT and CDR2 YYEEEE. All enrollees were about 18 to 89 years old and from 20 to 30 US areas. In the original processing: Counts of nucleated cells, estimated from reference gene primer amplification, were obtained. TCRdb's table, derived via immunoSEQ multiplex PCR, lists solely in-frame clones and lacks some. V, J and clone size are those of that table, while D and trimming were read from the DNA. The sample carries around 250,000 clones, 91% recorded once.

Material for sequencing was PBMCs or T cells enriched from blood (not recorded which). The clonotype was recovered from a human donor in a cohort exposed to, infected with or recovered from COVID-19 (not recorded which). The donor label of this sample is uncertain. V gene TRBV5-6 combines with J gene TRBJ2-7, with D possibly matching TRBD1 (5 bases). As DNA, the CDR3 is TGTGCCAGCAGCTCCCCTGGGGCAGCCAACTACGAGCAGTACTTC. It yields the protein CASSSPGAANYEQYF.